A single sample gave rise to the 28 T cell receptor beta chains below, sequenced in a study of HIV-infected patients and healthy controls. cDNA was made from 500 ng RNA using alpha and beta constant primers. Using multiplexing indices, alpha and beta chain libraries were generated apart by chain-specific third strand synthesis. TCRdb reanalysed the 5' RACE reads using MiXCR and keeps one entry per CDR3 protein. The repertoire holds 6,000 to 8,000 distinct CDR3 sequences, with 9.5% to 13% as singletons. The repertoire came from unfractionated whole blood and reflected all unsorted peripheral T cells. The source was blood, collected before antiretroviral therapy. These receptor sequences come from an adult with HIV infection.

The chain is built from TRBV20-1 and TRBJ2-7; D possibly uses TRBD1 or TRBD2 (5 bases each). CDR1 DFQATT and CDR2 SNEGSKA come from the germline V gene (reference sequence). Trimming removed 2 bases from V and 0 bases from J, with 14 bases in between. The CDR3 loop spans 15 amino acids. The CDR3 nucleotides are TGCAGTGCTAGACAACCGGGACGGAGCTCCTACGAGCAGTACTTC. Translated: CSARQPGRSSYEQYF.

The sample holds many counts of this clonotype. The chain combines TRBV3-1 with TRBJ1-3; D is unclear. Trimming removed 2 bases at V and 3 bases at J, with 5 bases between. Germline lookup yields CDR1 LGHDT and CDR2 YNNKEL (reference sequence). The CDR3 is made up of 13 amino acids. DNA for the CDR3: TGTGCCAGCAGCCAACCTCGTGGAAACACCATATATTTT. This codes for CASSQPRGNTIYF.

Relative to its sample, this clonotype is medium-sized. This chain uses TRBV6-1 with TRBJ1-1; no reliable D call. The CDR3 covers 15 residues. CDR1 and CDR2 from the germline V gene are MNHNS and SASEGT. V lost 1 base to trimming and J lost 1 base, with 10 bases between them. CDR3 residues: CASSEGKVKNTEAFF. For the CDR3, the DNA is TGTGCCAGCAGTGAAGGAAAAGTTAAGAACACTGAAGCTTTCTTT.

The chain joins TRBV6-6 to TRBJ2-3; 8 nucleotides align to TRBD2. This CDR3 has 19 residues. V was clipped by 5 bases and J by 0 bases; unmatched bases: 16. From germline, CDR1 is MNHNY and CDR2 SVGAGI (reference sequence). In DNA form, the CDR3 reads TGTGCCAGCAGTCCCCCGATGGGCGGGAGGCCCCTCAGCACAGATACGCAGTATTTT. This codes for CASSPPMGGRPLSTDTQYF.

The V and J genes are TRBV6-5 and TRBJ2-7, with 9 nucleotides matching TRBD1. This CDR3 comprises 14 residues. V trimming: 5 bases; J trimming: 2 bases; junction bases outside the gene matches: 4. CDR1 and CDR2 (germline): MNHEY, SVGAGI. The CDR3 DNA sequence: TGTGCCAGCAGTGGCCGGGACAGGGCCTACGAGCAGTACTTC. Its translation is CASSGRDRAYEQYF.

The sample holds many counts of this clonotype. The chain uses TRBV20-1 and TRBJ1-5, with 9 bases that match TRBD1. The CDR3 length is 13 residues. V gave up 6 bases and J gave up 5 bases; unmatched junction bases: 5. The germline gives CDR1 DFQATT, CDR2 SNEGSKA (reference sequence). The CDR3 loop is CSATGGADQPQHF. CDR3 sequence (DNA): TGCAGTGCCACAGGGGGCGCAGATCAGCCCCAGCATTTT.

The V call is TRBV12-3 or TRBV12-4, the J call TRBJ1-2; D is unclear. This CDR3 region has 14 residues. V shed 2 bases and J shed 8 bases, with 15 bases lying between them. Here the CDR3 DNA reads TGTGCCAGCAGTTTAACTCAAGTGGGGATGGGCTACACCTTC. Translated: CASSLTQVGMGYTF.

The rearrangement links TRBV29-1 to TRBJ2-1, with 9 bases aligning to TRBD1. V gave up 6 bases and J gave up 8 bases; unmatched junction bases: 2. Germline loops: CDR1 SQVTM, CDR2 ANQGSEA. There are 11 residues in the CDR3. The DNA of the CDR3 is TGCAGCGTAAGGACAGGGGATGAGCAGTTCTTC. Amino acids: CSVRTGDEQFF.

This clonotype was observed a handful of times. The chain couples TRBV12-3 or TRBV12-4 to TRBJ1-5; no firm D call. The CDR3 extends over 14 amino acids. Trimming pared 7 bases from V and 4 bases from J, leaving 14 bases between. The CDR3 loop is CASTRTDGNQPQHF. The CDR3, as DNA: TGTGCCAGCACCCGGACGGATGGGAATCAGCCCCAGCATTTT.

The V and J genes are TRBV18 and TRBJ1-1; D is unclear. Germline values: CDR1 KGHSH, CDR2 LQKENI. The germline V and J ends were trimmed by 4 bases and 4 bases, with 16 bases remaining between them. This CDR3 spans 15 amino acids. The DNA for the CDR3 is TGTGCCAGCTCACTTCGGAGTATCTTTGGCACTGAAGCTTTCTTT. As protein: CASSLRSIFGTEAFF.

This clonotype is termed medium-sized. DNA of the CDR3: TGTGCCATCAGTGAGTCGTTTACAGGGAACACCGGGGAGCTGTTTTTT. Translated: CAISESFTGNTGELFF. This chain joins TRBV10-3 and TRBJ2-2; maybe TRBD1 (5 bases). The CDR3 is 16 residues long. Germline V gene data show CDR1 as ENHRY and CDR2 as SYGVKD. Trimming stripped 0 bases from V and 1 base from J, with 9 bases between.

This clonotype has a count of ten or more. CDR3 in amino acids: CASSKAVRLGKHEQYF. The CDR3 DNA reads TGTGCCAGCAGCAAGGCGGTTAGGCTTGGGAAACACGAGCAGTACTTC. The J gene is TRBJ2-7, the V gene TRBV6-6; no clear D gene. The V and J ends lost 6 bases and 5 bases respectively, with 23 bases between them. This CDR3 has 16 residues. In germline, CDR1 is MNHNY, CDR2 SVGAGI (reference sequence).

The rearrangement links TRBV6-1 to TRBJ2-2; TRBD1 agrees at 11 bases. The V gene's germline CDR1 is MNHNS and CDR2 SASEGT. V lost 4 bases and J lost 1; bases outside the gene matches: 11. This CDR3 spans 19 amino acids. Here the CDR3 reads CASSGRDRGIRGNTGELFF. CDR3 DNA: TGTGCCAGCAGTGGCCGGGACAGGGGGATTCGCGGGAACACCGGGGAGCTGTTTTTT.

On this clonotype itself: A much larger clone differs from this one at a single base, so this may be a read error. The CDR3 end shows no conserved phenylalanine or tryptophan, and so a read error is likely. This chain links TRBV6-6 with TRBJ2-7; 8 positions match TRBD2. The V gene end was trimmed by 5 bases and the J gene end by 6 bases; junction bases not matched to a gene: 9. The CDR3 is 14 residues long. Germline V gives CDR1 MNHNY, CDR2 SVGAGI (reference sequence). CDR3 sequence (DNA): TGTGCCAGCAGTGCCTCCGGGACTAGTGCCGAGCAGTACCTC. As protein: CASSASGTSAEQYL.

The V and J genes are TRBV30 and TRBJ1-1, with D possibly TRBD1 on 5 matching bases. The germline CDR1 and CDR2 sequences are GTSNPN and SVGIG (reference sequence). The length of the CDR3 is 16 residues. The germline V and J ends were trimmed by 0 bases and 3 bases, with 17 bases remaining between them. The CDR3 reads CAWSVLGGSLDTEAFF. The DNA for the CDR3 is TGTGCCTGGAGTGTACTGGGGGGGAGTCTGGACACTGAAGCTTTCTTT.

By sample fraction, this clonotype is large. For the CDR3, the DNA is TGTGCCAGCAGCCTACAGGGGTTTGACACTGAAGCTTTCTTT. Translating it yields CASSLQGFDTEAFF. The chain recombines TRBV13 with TRBJ1-1, with TRBD1 matching over 7 bases. The J segment lost 3 bases and the V segment lost 5 bases, leaving 6 bases of the junction unmatched. CDR3 length: 14 residues. Germline lookup yields CDR1 PRHDT and CDR2 FYEKMQ (reference sequence).

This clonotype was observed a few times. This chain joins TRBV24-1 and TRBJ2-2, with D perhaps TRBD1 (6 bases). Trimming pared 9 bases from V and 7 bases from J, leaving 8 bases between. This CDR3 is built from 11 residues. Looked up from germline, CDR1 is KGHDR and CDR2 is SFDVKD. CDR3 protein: CATGQIGELFF. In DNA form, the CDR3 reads TGTGCCACCGGACAGATCGGGGAGCTGTTTTTT.

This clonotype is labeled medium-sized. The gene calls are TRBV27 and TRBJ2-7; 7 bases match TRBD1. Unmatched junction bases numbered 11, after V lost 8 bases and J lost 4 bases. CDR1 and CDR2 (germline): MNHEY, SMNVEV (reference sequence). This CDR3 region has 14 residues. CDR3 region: CASRDRERSYEQYF. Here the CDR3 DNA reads TGTGCCAGCCGTGACAGGGAGCGATCATACGAGCAGTACTTC.

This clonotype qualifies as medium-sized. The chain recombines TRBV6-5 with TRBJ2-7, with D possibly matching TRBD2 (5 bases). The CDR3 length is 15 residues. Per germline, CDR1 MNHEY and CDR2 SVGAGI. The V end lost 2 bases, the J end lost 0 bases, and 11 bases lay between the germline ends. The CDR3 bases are TGTGCCAGCAGTTACCGACCAGCGGACTCCTACGAGCAGTACTTC. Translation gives CASSYRPADSYEQYF.

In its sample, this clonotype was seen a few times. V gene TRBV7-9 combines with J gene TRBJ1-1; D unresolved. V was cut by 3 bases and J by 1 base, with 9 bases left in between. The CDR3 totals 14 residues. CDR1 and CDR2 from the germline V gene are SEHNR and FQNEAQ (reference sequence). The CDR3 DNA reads TGTGCCAGCAGCTTCAAAACAGCGAACACTGAAGCTTTCTTT. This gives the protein CASSFKTANTEAFF.

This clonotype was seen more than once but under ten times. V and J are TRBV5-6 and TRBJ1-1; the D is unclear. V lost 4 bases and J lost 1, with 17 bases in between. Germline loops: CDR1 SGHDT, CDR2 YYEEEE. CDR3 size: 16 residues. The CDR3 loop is CASSLSRQDWNTEAFF. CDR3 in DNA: TGTGCCAGCAGCCTAAGTAGGCAGGACTGGAACACTGAAGCTTTCTTT.

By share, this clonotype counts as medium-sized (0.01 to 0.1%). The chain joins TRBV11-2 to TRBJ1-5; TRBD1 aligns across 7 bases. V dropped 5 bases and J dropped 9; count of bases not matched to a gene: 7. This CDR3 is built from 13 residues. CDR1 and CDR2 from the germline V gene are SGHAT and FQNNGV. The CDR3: CASSLQGVGPQHF. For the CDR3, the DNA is TGTGCCAGCAGCCTCCAGGGGGTAGGGCCCCAGCATTTT.

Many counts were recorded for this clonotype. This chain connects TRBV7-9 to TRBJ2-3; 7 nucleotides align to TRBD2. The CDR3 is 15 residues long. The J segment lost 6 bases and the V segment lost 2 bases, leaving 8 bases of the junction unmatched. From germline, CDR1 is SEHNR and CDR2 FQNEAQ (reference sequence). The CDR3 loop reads CASSLIGGRADTQYF. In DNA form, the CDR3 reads TGTGCCAGCAGCTTAATCGGCGGGAGAGCCGATACGCAGTATTTT.

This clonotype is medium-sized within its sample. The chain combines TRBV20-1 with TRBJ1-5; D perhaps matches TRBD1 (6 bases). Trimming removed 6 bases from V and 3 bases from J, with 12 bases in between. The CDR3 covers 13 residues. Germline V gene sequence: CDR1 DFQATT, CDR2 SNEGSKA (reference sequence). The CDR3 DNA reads TGCAGTGCCGGGGGGCACGTCAATCAGCCCCAGCATTTT. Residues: CSAGGHVNQPQHF.

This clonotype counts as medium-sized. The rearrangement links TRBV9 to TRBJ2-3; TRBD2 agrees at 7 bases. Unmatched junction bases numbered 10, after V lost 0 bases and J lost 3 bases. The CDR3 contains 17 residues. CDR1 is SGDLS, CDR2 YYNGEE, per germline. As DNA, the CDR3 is TGTGCCAGCAGCGTAGACTGGCTAGCGGAGGGGACAGATACGCAGTATTTT. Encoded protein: CASSVDWLAEGTDTQYF.

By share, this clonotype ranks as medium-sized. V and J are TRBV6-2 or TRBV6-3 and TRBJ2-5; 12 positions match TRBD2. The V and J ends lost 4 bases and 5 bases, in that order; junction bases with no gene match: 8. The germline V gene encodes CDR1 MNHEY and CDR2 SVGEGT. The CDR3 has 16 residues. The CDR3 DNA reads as TGTGCCAGCAGTTCGGGACTAGCGGGTTGGTTGGAGACCCAGTACTTC. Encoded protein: CASSSGLAGWLETQYF.

CDR3 coding DNA: TGCAGCGTTGGGGGGCCGAACACTGAAGCTTTCTTT. Amino acid sequence: CSVGGPNTEAFF. The chain has TRBV29-1 and TRBJ1-1; D perhaps matches TRBD1 (6 bases). Germline CDR1 reads SQVTM; CDR2 reads ANQGSEA. The germline V and J ends were trimmed by 4 bases and 1 base, with 7 bases remaining between them. This CDR3 spans 12 amino acids.

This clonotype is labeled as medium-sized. In nucleotides, the CDR3 is TGCGCCAGCAGTCCCCTATCCTCGACTGAAGCTTTCTTT. Its protein is CASSPLSSTEAFF. This sequence joins TRBV5-1 and TRBJ1-1, with D hard to call. With 5 bases removed from V and 5 bases from J, the gap between germline ends came to 13 bases. The CDR3 contains 13 residues. Germline CDR1 and CDR2: SGHRS and YFSETQ.